This TCR beta chain was found in a study of monozygotic twins with inflammatory bowel disease. As for this clonotype: Its cognate antigen is unknown.

Study-level results: By inverse Simpson index, TCRbeta diversity was lower in IBD patients than in healthy co-twins.

Added by template switching were UMIs that each held a 6-nucleotide sample barcode. Using the 5' RACE reads, TCRdb records one entry per CDR3 protein without DNA. The data show around 150,000 distinct CDR3 sequences, and the top ten clones hold approximately 2.5%. Germline V gene data show CDR1 as MDHEN and CDR2 as SYDVKM. The CDR3 loop spans 13 amino acids. The V call is TRBV28, the J call TRBJ1-6; no DNA is available, so the TRBD1 call from TCRdb remains unchecked. The source material was blood. This TCR came from a human donor with ulcerative colitis or Crohn's disease, or a healthy co-twin of an affected twin (not recorded which). CDR3 region: CASTTNRGSPLHF. Complete variable domain (other parts from reference TRBV28 and TRBJ1-6): DVKVTQSSRYLVKRTGEKVFLECVQDMDHENMFWYRQDPGLGLRLIYFSYDVKMKEKGDIPEGYSVSREKKERFSLILESASTNQTSMYLCASTTNRGSPLHFGNGTRLTVT.